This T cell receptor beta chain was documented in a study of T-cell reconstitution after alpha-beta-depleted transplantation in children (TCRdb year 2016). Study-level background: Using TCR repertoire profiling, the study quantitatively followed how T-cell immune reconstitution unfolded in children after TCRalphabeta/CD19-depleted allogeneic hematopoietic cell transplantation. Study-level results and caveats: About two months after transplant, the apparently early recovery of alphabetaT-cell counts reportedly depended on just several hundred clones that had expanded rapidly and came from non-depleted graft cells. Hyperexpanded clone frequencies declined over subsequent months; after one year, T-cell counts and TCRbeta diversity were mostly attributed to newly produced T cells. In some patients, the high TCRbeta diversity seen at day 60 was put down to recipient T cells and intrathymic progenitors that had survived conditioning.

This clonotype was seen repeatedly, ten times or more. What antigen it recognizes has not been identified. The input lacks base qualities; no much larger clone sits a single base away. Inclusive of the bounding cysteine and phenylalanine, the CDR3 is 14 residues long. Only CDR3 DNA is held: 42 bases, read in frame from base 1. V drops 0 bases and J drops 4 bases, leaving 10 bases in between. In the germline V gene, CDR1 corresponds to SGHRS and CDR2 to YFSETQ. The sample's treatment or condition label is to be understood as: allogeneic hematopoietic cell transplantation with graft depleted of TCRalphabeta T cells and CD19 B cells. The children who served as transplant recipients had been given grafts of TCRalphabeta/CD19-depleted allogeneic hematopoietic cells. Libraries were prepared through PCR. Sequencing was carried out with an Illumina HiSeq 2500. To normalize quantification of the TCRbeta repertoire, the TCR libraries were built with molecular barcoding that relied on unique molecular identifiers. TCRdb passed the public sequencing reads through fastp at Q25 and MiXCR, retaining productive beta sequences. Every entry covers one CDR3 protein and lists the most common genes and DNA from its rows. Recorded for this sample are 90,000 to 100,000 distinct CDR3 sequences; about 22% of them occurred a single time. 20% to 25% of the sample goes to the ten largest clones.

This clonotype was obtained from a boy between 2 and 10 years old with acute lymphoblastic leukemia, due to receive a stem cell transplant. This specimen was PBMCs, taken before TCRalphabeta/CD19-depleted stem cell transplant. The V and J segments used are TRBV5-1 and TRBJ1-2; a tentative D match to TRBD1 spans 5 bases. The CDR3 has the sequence CASSLEGLTYGYTF. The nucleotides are TGCGCCAGCAGCTTGGAGGGACTGACCTATGGCTACACCTTC.